Listed below are T cell receptor beta chains from one sample, sequenced in a study of blood T cell repertoires in COVID-19. Clones were read by immunoSEQ multiplex PCR, and TCRdb kept only the in-frame ones, dropping some. The data contain 250,000 or so clones, around four fifths of them singletons. Sequencing was performed on PBMCs or T cells enriched from blood (not recorded which). These receptor sequences come from a woman aged 40 to 50 who had been exposed to COVID-19. Each CDR3 is given with its conserved first and last residue. D genes are given only for firm matches. Not all rows give a size; the values are once, few, many and, for expanded clones, a class.

j_gene: TRBJ2-3; abundance: -; d_gene: TRBD1; len: 15; v_gene: TRBV7-9; CDR3nt: TGTGCCAGCAGCTTAAGGGACAGGGGTCCAGATACGCAGTATTTT; CDR3aa: CASSLRDRGPDTQYF
j_gene: TRBJ1-1; abundance: -; d_gene: -; len: 17; v_gene: TRBV2; CDR3nt: TGTGCCAGCAGTGAATTTAGTTCTGGGGTTGGAGGAGGCGAAGCTTTCTTT; CDR3aa: CASSEFSSGVGGGEAFF
j_gene: TRBJ1-5; abundance: -; d_gene: -; len: 15; v_gene: TRBV28; CDR3nt: TGTGCCAGCAGATCAACAGTGTATAGCAATCAGCCCCAGCATTTT; CDR3aa: CASRSTVYSNQPQHF
j_gene: TRBJ2-6; abundance: -; d_gene: -; len: 16; v_gene: TRBV29-1; CDR3nt: TGCAGCGTTGATTTCGCAGGCATGTCTGGGGCCAACGTCCTGACTTTC; CDR3aa: CSVDFAGMSGANVLTF
j_gene: TRBJ2-5; abundance: -; d_gene: -; len: 13; v_gene: TRBV18; CDR3nt: TGTGCCAGCTCACGGCAGACTCAAGAGACCCAGTACTTC; CDR3aa: CASSRQTQETQYF
j_gene: TRBJ2-1; abundance: -; d_gene: TRBD1; len: 15; v_gene: TRBV7-9; CDR3nt: TGTGCCAGCAGCCCCCCCGGGACAGAACACAATGAGCAGTTCTTC; CDR3aa: CASSPPGTEHNEQFF
j_gene: TRBJ2-2; abundance: -; d_gene: -; len: 16; v_gene: TRBV5-1; CDR3nt: TGCGCCAGCAGACCCACGGGCAGGGGGAACACCGGGGAGCTGTTTTTT; CDR3aa: CASRPTGRGNTGELFF
j_gene: TRBJ2-1; abundance: -; d_gene: TRBD2; len: 18; v_gene: TRBV27; CDR3nt: TGTGCCAGCAGTTCAACTAGCGGGGGGTCCAGCTCCTACAATGAGCAGTTCTTC; CDR3aa: CASSSTSGGSSSYNEQFF
j_gene: TRBJ1-1; abundance: -; d_gene: -; len: 13; v_gene: TRBV19; CDR3nt: TGTGCCAGTAGGAACAGGGCGAACACTGAAGCTTTCTTT; CDR3aa: CASRNRANTEAFF
j_gene: TRBJ2-3; abundance: -; d_gene: -; len: 12; v_gene: TRBV7-9; CDR3nt: TGTGCCAGCAGCTTAGTCGCGGGGCTGAAGTATTTT; CDR3aa: CASSLVAGLKYF
j_gene: TRBJ1-2; abundance: -; d_gene: TRBD1; len: 16; v_gene: TRBV7-2; CDR3nt: TGTGCCAGCAGCTCACCGGGACAGGGGGCTGGCTATGGCTACACCTTC; CDR3aa: CASSSPGQGAGYGYTF
j_gene: TRBJ2-7; abundance: -; d_gene: -; len: 15; v_gene: TRBV2; CDR3nt: TGTGCCAGCAGCCAGGAACTTGGGAGGCCCTACGAGCAGTACTTC; CDR3aa: CASSQELGRPYEQYF
j_gene: TRBJ2-5; abundance: -; d_gene: TRBD2; len: 15; v_gene: TRBV4-2; CDR3nt: TGTGCCAGCAGCCAAATAGGGACTAGCCAGGAGACCCAGTACTTC; CDR3aa: CASSQIGTSQETQYF
j_gene: TRBJ1-3; abundance: -; d_gene: -; len: 15; v_gene: TRBV30; CDR3nt: TGTGCCTGGAGCAGCACAGCCCACTCTGGAAACACCATATATTTT; CDR3aa: CAWSSTAHSGNTIYF
j_gene: TRBJ2-1; abundance: few; d_gene: -; len: 14; v_gene: TRBV7-3; CDR3nt: TGTGCCAGCAGCTTAAACACGGGCCAGGGTGAGCAGTTCTTC; CDR3aa: CASSLNTGQGEQFF
j_gene: TRBJ2-5; abundance: -; d_gene: TRBD2; len: 15; v_gene: TRBV7-2; CDR3nt: TGTGCCAGCAGCTCCTGGACTAGAGTGCAAGAGACCCAGTACTTC; CDR3aa: CASSSWTRVQETQYF
j_gene: TRBJ1-2; abundance: -; d_gene: TRBD1; len: 13; v_gene: TRBV19; CDR3nt: TGTGCCAGTAGCCAGACAGGGAAATATGGCTACACCTTC; CDR3aa: CASSQTGKYGYTF
j_gene: TRBJ1-1; abundance: -; d_gene: -; len: 14; v_gene: TRBV6-5; CDR3nt: TGTGCCAGCAGTATTTCGCCCCTAGGCGTGGAAGCTTTCTTT; CDR3aa: CASSISPLGVEAFF
j_gene: TRBJ1-5; abundance: -; d_gene: -; len: 18; v_gene: TRBV19; CDR3nt: TGTGCCAGTAGTTCGTTTGGGTCGCGGGGCATGGGCAATCAGCCCCAGCATTTT; CDR3aa: CASSSFGSRGMGNQPQHF
j_gene: TRBJ2-1; abundance: -; d_gene: TRBD2; len: 14; v_gene: TRBV19; CDR3nt: TGTGCCAGTAGGCCCCGGGGGGATTACAATGAGCAGTTCTTC; CDR3aa: CASRPRGDYNEQFF
j_gene: TRBJ1-1; abundance: -; d_gene: -; len: 15; v_gene: TRBV4-1; CDR3nt: TGCGCCAGCAGCCAAGTTCACTCTGAGGCGAGTGAAGCTTTCTTT; CDR3aa: CASSQVHSEASEAFF
j_gene: TRBJ2-3; abundance: -; d_gene: TRBD2; len: 17; v_gene: TRBV6-1; CDR3nt: TGTGCCAGCAGTGATCGAGGACTAGCGTTGGGCACAGATACGCAGTATTTT; CDR3aa: CASSDRGLALGTDTQYF
j_gene: TRBJ2-3; abundance: -; d_gene: -; len: 17; v_gene: TRBV7-3; CDR3nt: TGTGCCAGCAGCCCTCCCCCCTGGGAGCCCCGTGGGGATACGCAGTATTTT; CDR3aa: CASSPPPWEPRGDTQYF
j_gene: TRBJ2-7; abundance: -; d_gene: TRBD2; len: 15; v_gene: TRBV6-5; CDR3nt: TGTGCCACGGGACTAGCGGGGGGCCGCTCCTACGAGCAGTACTTC; CDR3aa: CATGLAGGRSYEQYF
j_gene: TRBJ1-3; abundance: -; d_gene: TRBD1; len: 14; v_gene: TRBV28; CDR3nt: TGTGCCAGCAGCCTGACAGGGGCTGGAAACACCATATATTTT; CDR3aa: CASSLTGAGNTIYF
j_gene: TRBJ1-5; abundance: -; d_gene: -; len: 15; v_gene: TRBV5-6; CDR3nt: TGTGCCAGCAGCTTGGCCTCAGGGGCTAGCAAGCCCCAGCATTTT; CDR3aa: CASSLASGASKPQHF
j_gene: TRBJ1-6; abundance: -; d_gene: TRBD1; len: 14; v_gene: TRBV24-1; CDR3nt: TGTGCCACCAGTGAGGGATGGACAGGGAGCCCCCTCCACTTT; CDR3aa: CATSEGWTGSPLHF
j_gene: TRBJ2-7; abundance: -; d_gene: -; len: 15; v_gene: TRBV5-1; CDR3nt: TGCGCCAGCAGCCCCGCGACAGTCTTCTCCTACGAGCAGTACTTC; CDR3aa: CASSPATVFSYEQYF
j_gene: TRBJ2-3; abundance: -; d_gene: -; len: 14; v_gene: TRBV5-5; CDR3nt: TGTGCCAGCAGCCCCCGGGGGTCGGGAGATACGCAGTATTTT; CDR3aa: CASSPRGSGDTQYF
j_gene: TRBJ1-2; abundance: -; d_gene: -; len: 15; v_gene: TRBV2; CDR3nt: TGTGCCAGCAGCAGACCGGGGTCCGTTGGCTATGGCTACACCTTC; CDR3aa: CASSRPGSVGYGYTF
j_gene: TRBJ2-3; abundance: -; d_gene: TRBD1; len: 15; v_gene: TRBV28; CDR3nt: TGTGCCAGCAAGAGGGGACAGGGGGCCACGGATACGCAGTATTTT; CDR3aa: CASKRGQGATDTQYF
j_gene: TRBJ2-3; abundance: -; d_gene: -; len: 15; v_gene: TRBV4-2; CDR3nt: TGTGCCAGCAGCCAAGTAACCACCGGGGCAGATACGCAGTATTTT; CDR3aa: CASSQVTTGADTQYF
j_gene: TRBJ1-1; abundance: -; d_gene: -; len: 17; v_gene: TRBV4-1; CDR3nt: TGCGCCAGCAGCCTAGGCCCCAACTTGAGAGGGCTCTCTGAAGCTTTCTTT; CDR3aa: CASSLGPNLRGLSEAFF
j_gene: TRBJ2-3; abundance: once; d_gene: -; len: 16; v_gene: TRBV6-4; CDR3nt: TGTGCCAGCAGTGACTCCCCGGTATTTGGCGGACTCCCGCAGTATTTT; CDR3aa: CASSDSPVFGGLPQYF
j_gene: TRBJ2-1; abundance: once; d_gene: TRBD2; len: 16; v_gene: TRBV18; CDR3nt: TGTGCCAGCTCCCCGGGGGGGAGGAGCTCCTACAATGAGCAGTTCTTC; CDR3aa: CASSPGGRSSYNEQFF
j_gene: TRBJ2-3; abundance: few; d_gene: TRBD2; len: 14; v_gene: TRBV3-1/TRBV3-2; CDR3nt: TGTGCCAGCAGCCAAGATGGGGGGGGAGATACGCAGTATTTT; CDR3aa: CASSQDGGGDTQYF
j_gene: TRBJ1-4; abundance: -; d_gene: TRBD1; len: 15; v_gene: TRBV10-3; CDR3nt: TGTGCCATCAGGGACCCAGGGGGCGCGGATGAAAAACTGTTTTTT; CDR3aa: CAIRDPGGADEKLFF
j_gene: TRBJ1-1; abundance: -; d_gene: -; len: 15; v_gene: TRBV27; CDR3nt: TGTGCCAGCATCCAAAGAGGCAGTCTTACCACTGAAGCTTTCTTT; CDR3aa: CASIQRGSLTTEAFF
j_gene: TRBJ2-1; abundance: -; d_gene: TRBD2; len: 17; v_gene: TRBV3-1/TRBV3-2; CDR3nt: TGTGCCAGCAGCCATAAAGGAGCTAGCGGGGGGGCCCATGAGCAGTTCTTC; CDR3aa: CASSHKGASGGAHEQFF
j_gene: TRBJ1-3; abundance: once; d_gene: -; len: 12; v_gene: TRBV13; CDR3nt: TGTGCCAGCAGCCGTTCTGGAAACACCATATATTTT; CDR3aa: CASSRSGNTIYF
j_gene: TRBJ2-7; abundance: -; d_gene: -; len: 15; v_gene: TRBV7-8; CDR3nt: TGTGCCAGCAGCTTAGTTGGAGGGGGCCCTAACGAGCAGTACTTC; CDR3aa: CASSLVGGGPNEQYF
j_gene: TRBJ2-5; abundance: -; d_gene: -; len: 15; v_gene: TRBV5-4; CDR3nt: TGTGCCAGCAGCCCGGGGGGCCAAATACAAGAGACCCAGTACTTC; CDR3aa: CASSPGGQIQETQYF
j_gene: TRBJ2-1; abundance: -; d_gene: TRBD2; len: 16; v_gene: TRBV4-2; CDR3nt: TGTGCCAGCAGCCACCCTAGCGGGGGGCCCAGCAATGAGCAGTTCTTC; CDR3aa: CASSHPSGGPSNEQFF
j_gene: TRBJ2-3; abundance: -; d_gene: TRBD1; len: 15; v_gene: TRBV15; CDR3nt: TGTGCCACCAGCCCTCGGGACAGAAGCACAGATACGCAGTATTTT; CDR3aa: CATSPRDRSTDTQYF
j_gene: TRBJ2-3; abundance: -; d_gene: TRBD1; len: 15; v_gene: TRBV24-1; CDR3nt: TGTGCCACCAGTGATCCGGACAGGGCGACAGATACGCAGTATTTT; CDR3aa: CATSDPDRATDTQYF
j_gene: TRBJ1-2; abundance: many; d_gene: -; len: 13; v_gene: TRBV5-1; CDR3nt: TGCGCCAGCAGCTTGGGTGAACTCTATGGCTACACCTTC; CDR3aa: CASSLGELYGYTF
j_gene: TRBJ1-1; abundance: -; d_gene: -; len: 14; v_gene: TRBV7-9; CDR3nt: TGTGCCAGCAGCTTAGATACTACGAACACTGAAGCTTTCTTT; CDR3aa: CASSLDTTNTEAFF
j_gene: TRBJ1-6; abundance: -; d_gene: TRBD1; len: 14; v_gene: TRBV29-1; CDR3nt: TGCAGCGCTAGGGGGCCCATCCGAATTTCACCCCTCCACTTT; CDR3aa: CSARGPIRISPLHF
j_gene: TRBJ1-2; abundance: few; d_gene: -; len: 16; v_gene: TRBV4-3; CDR3nt: TGCGCCAGCAGCCACCGGGAAGGGGGGAGGGGTGATGGCTACACCTTC; CDR3aa: CASSHREGGRGDGYTF
j_gene: TRBJ1-5; abundance: -; d_gene: -; len: 15; v_gene: TRBV5-4; CDR3nt: TGTGCCAGCAGCTTGGGAGGACAGCTAAATCAGCCCCAGCATTTT; CDR3aa: CASSLGGQLNQPQHF
j_gene: TRBJ1-3; abundance: -; d_gene: -; len: 13; v_gene: TRBV7-9; CDR3nt: TGTGCCAGCATCCCCACAGCCGGAAACACCATATATTTT; CDR3aa: CASIPTAGNTIYF
j_gene: TRBJ1-2; abundance: -; d_gene: -; len: 13; v_gene: TRBV6-1; CDR3nt: TGTGCCAGCAGTGAAGCGCAGGGCAGTGGCTACACCTTC; CDR3aa: CASSEAQGSGYTF
j_gene: TRBJ2-5; abundance: -; d_gene: -; len: 17; v_gene: TRBV5-4; CDR3nt: TGTGCCAGCAGCTTGGGCTCACGGGGGGCCAATCGAGAGACCCAGTACTTC; CDR3aa: CASSLGSRGANRETQYF
j_gene: TRBJ1-2; abundance: few; d_gene: TRBD1; len: 13; v_gene: TRBV25-1; CDR3nt: TGTGCCAGCAGTGTAGGACAGGCCTATGGCTACACCTTC; CDR3aa: CASSVGQAYGYTF
j_gene: TRBJ1-2; abundance: -; d_gene: -; len: 14; v_gene: TRBV28; CDR3nt: TGTGCCAGCAGTCCCGGGTACGGGGGCTATGGCTACACCTTC; CDR3aa: CASSPGYGGYGYTF
j_gene: TRBJ1-4; abundance: -; d_gene: -; len: 15; v_gene: TRBV9; CDR3nt: TGTGCCAGCAGCCTCGGGACTCAAGCAGGTGAAAAACTGTTTTTT; CDR3aa: CASSLGTQAGEKLFF
j_gene: TRBJ2-1; abundance: -; d_gene: TRBD2; len: 17; v_gene: TRBV10-1; CDR3nt: TGCGCCAGCAGTGAGGATCTTACTAGCGGGGGAAGGGGTCGGCAGTTCTTC; CDR3aa: CASSEDLTSGGRGRQFF
j_gene: TRBJ2-1; abundance: -; d_gene: TRBD2; len: 15; v_gene: TRBV5-4; CDR3nt: TGTGCCAGCACCTGGGGCGGGGGTATCAACAATGAGCAGTTCTTC; CDR3aa: CASTWGGGINNEQFF
j_gene: TRBJ1-2; abundance: few; d_gene: TRBD1; len: 16; v_gene: TRBV28; CDR3nt: TGTGCCAGCAGTTTACTCCACCCGGACAGGGGGGGAGGCTACACCTTC; CDR3aa: CASSLLHPDRGGGYTF
j_gene: TRBJ1-2; abundance: -; d_gene: -; len: 16; v_gene: TRBV25-1; CDR3nt: TGTGCCAGCAGTGATCTCGGCGGCAGAGGCTGGTATGGCTACACCTTC; CDR3aa: CASSDLGGRGWYGYTF